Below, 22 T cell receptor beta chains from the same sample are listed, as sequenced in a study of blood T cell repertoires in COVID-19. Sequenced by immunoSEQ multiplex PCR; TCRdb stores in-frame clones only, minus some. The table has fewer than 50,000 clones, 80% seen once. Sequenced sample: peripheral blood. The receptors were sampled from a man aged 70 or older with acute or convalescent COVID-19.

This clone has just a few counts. CDR3 coding DNA: TGTGCCAGCATGGACAGGGTATTGGGCCACACCATATATTTT. Amino acid sequence: CASMDRVLGHTIYF. V is TRBV2 and J is TRBJ1-3; 8 positions match TRBD1. The CDR3 is 14 amino acids. V dropped 7 bases and J dropped 8; count of bases not matched to a gene: 10. The V gene's germline CDR1 is SNHLY and CDR2 FYNNEI.

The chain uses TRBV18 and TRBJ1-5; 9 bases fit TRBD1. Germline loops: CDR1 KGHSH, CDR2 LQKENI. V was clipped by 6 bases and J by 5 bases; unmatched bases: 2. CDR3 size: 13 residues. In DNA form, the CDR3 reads TGTGCCAGCTCGGGACAGGGAGATCAGCCCCAGCATTTT. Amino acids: CASSGQGDQPQHF. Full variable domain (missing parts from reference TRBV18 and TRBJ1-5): NAGVMQNPRHLVRRRGQEARLRCSPMKGHSHVYWYRQLPEEGLKFMVYLQKENIIDESGMPKERFSAEFPKEGPSILRIQQVVRGDSAAYFCASSGQGDQPQHFGDGTRLSIL.

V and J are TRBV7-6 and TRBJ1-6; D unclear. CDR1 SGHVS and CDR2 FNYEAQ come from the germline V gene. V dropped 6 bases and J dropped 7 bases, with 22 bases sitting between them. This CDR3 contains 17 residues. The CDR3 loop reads CASSSGAGNRGNSPLHF. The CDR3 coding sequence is TGTGCCAGCAGTTCCGGCGCGGGAAACCGCGGGAATTCACCCCTCCACTTT.

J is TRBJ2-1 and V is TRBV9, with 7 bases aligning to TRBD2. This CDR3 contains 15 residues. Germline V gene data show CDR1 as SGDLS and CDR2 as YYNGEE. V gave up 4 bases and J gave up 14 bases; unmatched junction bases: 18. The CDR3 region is CASSPLPGGTGKEFF. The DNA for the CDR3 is TGTGCCAGCAGCCCACTTCCGGGGGGTACGGGGAAGGAGTTCTTC.

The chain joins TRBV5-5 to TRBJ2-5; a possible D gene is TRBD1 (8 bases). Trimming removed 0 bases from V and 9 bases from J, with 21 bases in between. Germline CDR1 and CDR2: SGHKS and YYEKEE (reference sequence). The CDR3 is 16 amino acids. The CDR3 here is CASSLARTGRAVAQYF. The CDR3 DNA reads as TGTGCCAGCAGCTTGGCCCGGACAGGGAGGGCTGTAGCCCAGTACTTC.

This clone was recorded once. CDR3 in DNA: TGTGCCATCAGTGCCCTGACAGGGACTAACTATGGCTACACCTTC. Protein product: CAISALTGTNYGYTF. The gene calls are TRBV10-3 and TRBJ1-2, with 7 bases identical to TRBD1. The J segment lost 0 bases and the V segment lost 4 bases, leaving 5 bases of the junction unmatched. Germline V lookup: CDR1 ENHRY, CDR2 SYGVKD. This CDR3 is 15 amino acids long.

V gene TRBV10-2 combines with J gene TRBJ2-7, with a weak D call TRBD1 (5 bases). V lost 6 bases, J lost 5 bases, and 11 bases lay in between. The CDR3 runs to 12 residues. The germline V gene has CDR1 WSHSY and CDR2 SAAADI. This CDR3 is CASSSGFDEQYF. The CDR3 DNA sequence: TGCGCCAGCAGCTCAGGGTTTGACGAGCAGTACTTC.

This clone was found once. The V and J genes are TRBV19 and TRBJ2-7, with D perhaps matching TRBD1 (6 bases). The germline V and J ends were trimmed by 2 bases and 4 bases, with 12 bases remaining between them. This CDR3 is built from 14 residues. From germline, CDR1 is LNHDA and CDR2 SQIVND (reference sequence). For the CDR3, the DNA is TGTGCCAGTAGTATATCAGGGGTCGGGTACGAGCAGTACTTC. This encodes CASSISGVGYEQYF.

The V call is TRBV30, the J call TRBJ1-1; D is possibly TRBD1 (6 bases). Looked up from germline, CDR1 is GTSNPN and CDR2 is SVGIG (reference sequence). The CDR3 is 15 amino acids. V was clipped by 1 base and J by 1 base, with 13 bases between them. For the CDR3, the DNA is TGTGCCTGGAGTGGACAGGCTACCCCGAACACTGAAGCTTTCTTT. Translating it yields CAWSGQATPNTEAFF.

The CDR3 here is CSVEDRTYEQYF. The CDR3 bases are TGCAGCGTTGAAGACAGAACCTACGAGCAGTACTTC. The V and J genes are TRBV29-1 and TRBJ2-7; unclear D gene. The length of the CDR3 is 12 residues. Germline CDR1 reads SQVTM; CDR2 reads ANQGSEA. V dropped 0 bases and J dropped 2 bases, with 5 bases sitting between them.

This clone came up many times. DNA of the CDR3: TGTGCCAGTAGTCCCGGACAGGCTGGGGCCAACGTCCTGACTTTC. This sequence encodes CASSPGQAGANVLTF. The genes are TRBV19 and TRBJ2-6; 7 bases agree with TRBD1. Per germline, CDR1 LNHDA and CDR2 SQIVND (reference sequence). Losses at the gene ends were 5 bases for V and 2 bases for J; bases not matched to a gene: 3. This CDR3 comprises 15 residues.

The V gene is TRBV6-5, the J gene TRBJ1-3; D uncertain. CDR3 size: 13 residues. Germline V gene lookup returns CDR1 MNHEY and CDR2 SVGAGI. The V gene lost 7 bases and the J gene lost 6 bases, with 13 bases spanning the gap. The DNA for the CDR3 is TGTGCCAGCACCCCATCGGGAGAAAACACCATATATTTT. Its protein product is CASTPSGENTIYF.

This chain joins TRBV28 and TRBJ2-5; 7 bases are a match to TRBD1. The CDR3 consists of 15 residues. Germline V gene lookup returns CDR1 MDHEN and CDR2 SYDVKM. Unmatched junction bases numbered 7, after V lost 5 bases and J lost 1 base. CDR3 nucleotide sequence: TGTGCCAGCAGTCTAAAGGGGGCCGGCCAAGAGACCCAGTACTTC. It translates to CASSLKGAGQETQYF. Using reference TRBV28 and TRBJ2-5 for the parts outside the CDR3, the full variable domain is DVKVTQSSRYLVKRTGEKVFLECVQDMDHENMFWYRQDPGLGLRLIYFSYDVKMKEKGDIPEGYSVSREKKERFSLILESASTNQTSMYLCASSLKGAGQETQYFGPGTRLLVL.

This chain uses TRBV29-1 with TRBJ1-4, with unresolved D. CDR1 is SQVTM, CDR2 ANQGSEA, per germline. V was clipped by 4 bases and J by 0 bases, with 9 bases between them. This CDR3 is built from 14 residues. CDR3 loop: CSVALPSTNEKLFF. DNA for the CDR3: TGCAGCGTTGCCCTACCTTCAACTAATGAAAAACTGTTTTTT.

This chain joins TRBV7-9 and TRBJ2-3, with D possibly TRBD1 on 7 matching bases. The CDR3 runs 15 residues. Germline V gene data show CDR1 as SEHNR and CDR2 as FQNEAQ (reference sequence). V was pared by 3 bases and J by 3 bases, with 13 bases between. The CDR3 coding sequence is TGTGCCAGCAGCTTGGGGGGACAGCTGACAGATACGCAGTATTTT. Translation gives CASSLGGQLTDTQYF. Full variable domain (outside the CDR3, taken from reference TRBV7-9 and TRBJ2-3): DTGVSQNPRHKITKRGQNVTFRCDPISEHNRLYWYRQTLGQGPEFLTYFQNEAQLEKSRLLSDRFSAERPKGSFSTLEIQRTEQGDSAMYLCASSLGGQLTDTQYFGPGTRLTVL.

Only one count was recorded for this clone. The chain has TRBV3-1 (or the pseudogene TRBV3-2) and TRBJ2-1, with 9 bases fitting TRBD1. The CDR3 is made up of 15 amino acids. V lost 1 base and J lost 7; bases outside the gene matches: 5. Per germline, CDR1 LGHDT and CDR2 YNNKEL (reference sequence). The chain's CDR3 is CASSQATGTGNEQFF. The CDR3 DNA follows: TGTGCCAGCAGCCAAGCAACCGGGACAGGGAATGAGCAGTTCTTC.

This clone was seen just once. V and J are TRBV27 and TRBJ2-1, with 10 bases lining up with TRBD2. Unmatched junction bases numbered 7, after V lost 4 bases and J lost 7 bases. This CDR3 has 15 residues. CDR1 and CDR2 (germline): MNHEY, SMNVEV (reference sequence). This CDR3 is CASSSQRGGFNEQFF. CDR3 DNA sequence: TGTGCCAGCAGTTCCCAGCGGGGGGGCTTTAATGAGCAGTTCTTC.

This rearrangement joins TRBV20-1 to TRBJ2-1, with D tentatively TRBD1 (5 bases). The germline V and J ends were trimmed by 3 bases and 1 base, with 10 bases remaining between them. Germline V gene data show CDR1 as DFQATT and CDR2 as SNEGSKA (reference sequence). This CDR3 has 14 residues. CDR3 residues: CSASWPGSYNEQFF. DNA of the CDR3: TGCAGTGCTAGTTGGCCAGGGTCCTACAATGAGCAGTTCTTC.

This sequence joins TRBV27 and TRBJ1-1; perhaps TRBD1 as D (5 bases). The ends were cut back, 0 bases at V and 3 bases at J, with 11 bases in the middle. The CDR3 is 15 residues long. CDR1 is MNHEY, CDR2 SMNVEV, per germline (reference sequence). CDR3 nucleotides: TGTGCCAGCAGTTTATCCTGGGGCGATGACACTGAAGCTTTCTTT. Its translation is CASSLSWGDDTEAFF.

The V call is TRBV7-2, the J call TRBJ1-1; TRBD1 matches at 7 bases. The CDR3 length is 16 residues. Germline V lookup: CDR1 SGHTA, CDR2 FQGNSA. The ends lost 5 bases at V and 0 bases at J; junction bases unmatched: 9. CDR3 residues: CASSVDGQALNTEAFF. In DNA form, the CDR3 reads TGTGCCAGCAGCGTCGACGGACAGGCCCTGAACACTGAAGCTTTCTTT.

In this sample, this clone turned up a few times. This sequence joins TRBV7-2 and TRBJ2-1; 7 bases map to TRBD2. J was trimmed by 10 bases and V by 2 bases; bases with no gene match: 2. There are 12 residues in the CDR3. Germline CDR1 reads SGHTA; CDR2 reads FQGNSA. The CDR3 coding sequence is TGTGCCAGCAGCTTATATAGCGGGGAGCAGTTCTTC. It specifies CASSLYSGEQFF. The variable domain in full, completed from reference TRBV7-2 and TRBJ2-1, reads GAGVSQSPSNKVTEKGKDVELRCDPISGHTALYWYRQSLGQGLEFLIYFQGNSAPDKSGLPSDRFSAERTGGSVSTLTIQRTQQEDSAVYLCASSLYSGEQFFGPGTRLTVL.

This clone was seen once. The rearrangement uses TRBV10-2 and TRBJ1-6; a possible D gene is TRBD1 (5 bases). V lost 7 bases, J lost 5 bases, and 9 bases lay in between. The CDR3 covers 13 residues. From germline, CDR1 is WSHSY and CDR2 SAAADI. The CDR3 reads CASKGSHNSPLHF. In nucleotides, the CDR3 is TGCGCCAGCAAGGGGTCCCATAATTCACCCCTCCACTTT.